Each of the 22 T cell receptor beta chains below was sequenced from the same sample in a study of response to subunit inactivated influenza vaccine. TCRdb passed the RT-PCR reads through MiXCR, listing each CDR3 protein once. The sample lists 600,000 to 850,000 distinct CDR3 sequences, 14% occurring once. Source: PBMCs from blood, taken roughly 2 weeks before vaccination. These receptors were taken from a man aged 45-65 years who received an inactivated influenza vaccine.

This clonotype was picked up a small number of times. V usage is TRBV12-3 or TRBV12-4 and J usage is TRBJ1-1, with unresolved D. The length of the CDR3 is 12 residues. V lost 6 bases and J lost 5, with 10 bases in between. CDR3 residues: CASSPRRTEAFF. For the CDR3, the DNA is TGTGCCAGCAGCCCGAGACGGACTGAAGCTTTCTTT.

This clonotype was recorded a few times. The chain is built from TRBV24-1 and TRBJ2-2; D tentatively fits TRBD1 or TRBD2 (7 bases each). This CDR3 comprises 15 residues. Germline V lookup: CDR1 KGHDR, CDR2 SFDVKD. Trimming left V 11 bases short and J 3 bases short, with 18 bases between. Written as DNA, the CDR3 is TGTGCCATCTCGGCTGGGAGGGGGCACACCGGGGAGCTGTTTTTT. Residues: CAISAGRGHTGELFF.

This clonotype was seen a handful of times. The chain couples TRBV3-1 to TRBJ2-5; D might be TRBD1 or TRBD2, each matching 5 bases. The germline V gene encodes CDR1 LGHDT and CDR2 YNNKEL (reference sequence). The CDR3 runs 16 residues. The V gene lost 0 bases and the J gene lost 1 base, with 12 bases spanning the gap. The CDR3 loop is CASSQDRGVVQETQYF. CDR3 DNA sequence: TGTGCCAGCAGCCAAGATCGAGGGGTGGTCCAAGAGACCCAGTACTTC.

The chain links TRBV12-3 or TRBV12-4 to TRBJ1-1; D is uncertain. The CDR3 has 15 amino acids. V was shortened by 3 bases and J by 4 bases, with 15 bases between the two germline ends. CDR3 nucleotide sequence: TGTGCCAGCAGTTTTTCTTCCGGCAGAAGCACTGAAGCTTTCTTT. Its translation: CASSFSSGRSTEAFF.

V is TRBV7-2 and J is TRBJ2-4; D might be TRBD1 (6 bases). With 2 bases removed from V and 0 bases from J, the gap between germline ends came to 11 bases. The V gene's germline CDR1 is SGHTA and CDR2 FQGNSA. The CDR3 consists of 16 residues. CDR3 in amino acids: CASSLKQGPAKNIQYF. CDR3 nucleotides: TGTGCCAGCAGCTTAAAACAGGGCCCAGCCAAAAACATTCAGTACTTC.

This clonotype was counted ten times or more. J is TRBJ2-1 and V is TRBV2, with D perhaps TRBD1 or TRBD2 (6 bases each). The ends were cut back, 7 bases at V and 8 bases at J, with 15 bases in the middle. The CDR3 extends over 13 amino acids. Looked up from germline, CDR1 is SNHLY and CDR2 is FYNNEI. The DNA of the CDR3 is TGTGCCAGCAAGACGGGGGCTTGGGATGAGCAGTTCTTC. This sequence encodes CASKTGAWDEQFF.

This clonotype was counted only a few times. The J gene is TRBJ2-1, the V gene TRBV20-1, with 8 bases that match TRBD2. From germline, CDR1 is DFQATT and CDR2 SNEGSKA (reference sequence). This CDR3 has 15 residues. V dropped 6 bases and J dropped 1; count of bases not matched to a gene: 8. The CDR3 nucleotides are TGCAGTGCGACCCTTGGGACTAGTTCCTACAATGAGCAGTTCTTC. This gives the protein CSATLGTSSYNEQFF.

This clonotype was seen ten or more times. This sequence joins TRBV20-1 and TRBJ2-1, with TRBD2 as a possible D gene (6 bases). The CDR3 extends over 16 amino acids. The ends were cut back, 3 bases at V and 2 bases at J, with 17 bases in the middle. The germline V gene encodes CDR1 DFQATT and CDR2 SNEGSKA (reference sequence). The CDR3 spells CSASTGAPYPYNEQFF. The CDR3 DNA reads as TGCAGTGCTAGTACGGGAGCCCCCTACCCCTACAATGAGCAGTTCTTC.

This sequence joins TRBV20-1 and TRBJ2-7, with D perhaps matching TRBD2 (5 bases). Trimming took off 6 bases at V and 5 bases at J, with 17 bases between the two ends. This CDR3 contains 13 residues. Per germline, CDR1 DFQATT and CDR2 SNEGSKA (reference sequence). This chain's CDR3 is CSAPIPGNDEQYF. In nucleotides, the CDR3 is TGCAGTGCCCCGATCCCCGGGAATGACGAGCAGTACTTC.

CDR3 nucleotide sequence: TGCAGTGCTAGGGACTCTAGCGGGAGGGCCGGAGAGACCCAGTACTTC. It encodes CSARDSSGRAGETQYF. The chain has TRBV20-1 and TRBJ2-5; 12 bases align to TRBD2. V shed 3 bases and J 4 bases; nucleotides not matched to a gene: 9. CDR3 length equals 16 residues. Germline V lookup: CDR1 DFQATT, CDR2 SNEGSKA (reference sequence).

The chain uses TRBV20-1 and TRBJ2-1; the match to TRBD2 covers 10 bases. There are 14 residues in the CDR3. With V trimmed by 0 bases and J by 8 bases, 4 bases remained unmatched. Germline V gene sequence: CDR1 DFQATT, CDR2 SNEGSKA (reference sequence). The CDR3 is CSARDLAGVYEQFF. The CDR3 bases are TGCAGTGCTAGAGATCTAGCGGGAGTATATGAGCAGTTCTTC.

There are a few counts of this clonotype. The V gene is TRBV7-2, the J gene TRBJ2-5; no reliable D call. V lost 1 base, J lost 7 bases, and 10 bases lay in between. Germline CDR1 reads SGHTA; CDR2 reads FQGNSA. The CDR3 is made up of 13 amino acids. The CDR3 DNA is TGTGCCAGCAGCTTAGGTGGGGAAGGGACCCAGTACTTC. Encoded protein: CASSLGGEGTQYF.

This clonotype was seen a handful of times. V gene TRBV12-3 or TRBV12-4 combines with J gene TRBJ1-1; perhaps TRBD1 as D (6 bases). This CDR3 comprises 12 residues. Trimming removed 6 bases at V and 3 bases at J, with 8 bases between. CDR3 sequence reads: CASRGAYTEAFF. In DNA, the CDR3 is TGTGCCAGCAGGGGGGCTTACACTGAAGCTTTCTTT.

The CDR3, as DNA: TGCAGTGCCCCGAGACTAGCGGGATCCTCCTACAATGAGCAGTTCTTC. It is translated as CSAPRLAGSSYNEQFF. The genes are TRBV20-1 and TRBJ2-1, with 11 bases identical to TRBD2. Germline V gene data show CDR1 as DFQATT and CDR2 as SNEGSKA (reference sequence). There are 16 residues in the CDR3. After removal of 6 bases from V and 0 bases from J, the junction contained 7 bases not matched to a gene.

The V gene is TRBV29-1, the J gene TRBJ2-7; D is uncertain. The CDR3 totals 14 residues. CDR1 and CDR2 (germline): SQVTM, ANQGSEA. V lost 4 bases to trimming and J lost 5 bases, with 18 bases between them. Here the CDR3 reads CSVAMTPRTHEQYF. In DNA, the CDR3 is TGCAGCGTTGCAATGACACCCCGAACCCACGAGCAGTACTTC.

In its sample, this clonotype was seen a few times. This sequence joins TRBV6-5 and TRBJ2-2, with D perhaps assigned TRBD1 or TRBD2 (6 bases each). Germline CDR1 is MNHEY and CDR2 is SVGAGI. V was cut by 7 bases and J by 4 bases, with 34 bases left in between. CDR3 length: 21 amino acids. CDR3 nucleotides: TGTGCCAGCAAGGGGGTATGGAGGGTGGCACTTCCCGCCCGATCCACCGGGGAGCTGTTTTTT. It encodes CASKGVWRVALPARSTGELFF.

This clonotype was recorded at least ten times. J is TRBJ2-7 and V is TRBV20-1; D is ambiguous. The germline V and J ends were trimmed by 6 bases and 1 base, with 10 bases remaining between them. This CDR3 has 12 amino acids. CDR1 and CDR2 (germline): DFQATT, SNEGSKA (reference sequence). CDR3 nucleotides: TGCAGTGCCCCGGACCTGTCCTACGAGCAGTACTTC. It translates to CSAPDLSYEQYF.

This clonotype turned up a few times. This chain connects TRBV28 to TRBJ2-7, with TRBD1 matching over 8 bases. Germline assignment: CDR1 MDHEN and CDR2 SYDVKM. The CDR3 runs to 14 residues. V gave up 7 bases and J gave up 4 bases; unmatched junction bases: 9. CDR3 DNA sequence: TGTGCCAGCAAAGGAGCAGGGGGCTTGTACGAGCAGTACTTC. Translating gives CASKGAGGLYEQYF.

This chain uses TRBV15 with TRBJ2-1; TRBD1 agrees at 9 bases. CDR1 and CDR2 from the germline V gene are LNHNV and YYDKDF (reference sequence). The V segment lost 3 bases and the J segment 6 bases; nucleotides outside the gene matches: 0. The CDR3 covers 13 residues. CDR3 sequence (DNA): TGTGCCACCAGCAGGGACAGGGGCAATGAGCAGTTCTTC. It specifies CATSRDRGNEQFF.

The chain links TRBV5-1 to TRBJ2-7; TRBD2 matches at 10 bases. The CDR3 has 16 amino acids. Germline V gives CDR1 SGHRS, CDR2 YFSETQ. Trimming took 3 bases from V and 3 from J; bases not matched to a gene: 9. Here the CDR3 reads CASSSGRTSGIYEQYF. DNA for the CDR3: TGCGCCAGCAGCTCCGGGCGTACTAGCGGGATCTACGAGCAGTACTTC.

This clonotype was detected a few times. This chain uses TRBV7-2 with TRBJ1-5, with a weak D call TRBD1 (6 bases). The CDR3 is made up of 15 amino acids. The V gene's germline CDR1 is SGHTA and CDR2 FQGNSA. V was shortened by 6 bases and J by 7 bases, with 19 bases between the two germline ends. DNA for the CDR3: TGTGCCAGCAGACTACAAACAGGGCAAGGACAGCCCCAGCATTTT. This encodes CASRLQTGQGQPQHF.

This clonotype occurred many times. The chain joins TRBV9 to TRBJ1-1, with unresolved D. The germline gives CDR1 SGDLS, CDR2 YYNGEE. V lost 0 bases and J lost 1, with 10 bases in between. The CDR3 runs to 15 residues. CDR3 in DNA: TGTGCCAGCAGCGTAGTCAAAGGCCAGAACACTGAAGCTTTCTTT. It codes for CASSVVKGQNTEAFF.